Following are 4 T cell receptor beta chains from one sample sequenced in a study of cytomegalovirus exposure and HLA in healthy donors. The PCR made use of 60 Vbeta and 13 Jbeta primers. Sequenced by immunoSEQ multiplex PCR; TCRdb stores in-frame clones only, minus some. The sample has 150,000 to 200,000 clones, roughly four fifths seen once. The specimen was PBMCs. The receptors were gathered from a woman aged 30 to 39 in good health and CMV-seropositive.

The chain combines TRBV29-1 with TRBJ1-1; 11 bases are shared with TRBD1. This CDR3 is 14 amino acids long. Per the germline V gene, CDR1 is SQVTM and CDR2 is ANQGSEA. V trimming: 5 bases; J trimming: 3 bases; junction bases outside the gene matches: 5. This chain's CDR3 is CSVWTGGEYTEAFF. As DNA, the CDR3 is TGCAGCGTTTGGACAGGGGGCGAGTACACTGAAGCTTTCTTT. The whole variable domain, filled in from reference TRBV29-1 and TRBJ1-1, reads SAVISQKPSRDICQRGTSLTIQCQVDSQVTMMFWYRQQPGQSLTLIATANQGSEATYESGFVIDKFPISRPNLTFSTLTVSNMSPEDSSIYLCSVWTGGEYTEAFFGQGTRLTVV.

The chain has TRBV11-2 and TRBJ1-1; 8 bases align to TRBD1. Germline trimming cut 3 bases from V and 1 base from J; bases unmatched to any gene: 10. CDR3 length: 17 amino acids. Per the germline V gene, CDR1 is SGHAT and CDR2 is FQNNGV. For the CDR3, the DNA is TGTGCCAGCAGCTTGCAATACGGACAGGGCACGAACACTGAAGCTTTCTTT. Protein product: CASSLQYGQGTNTEAFF.

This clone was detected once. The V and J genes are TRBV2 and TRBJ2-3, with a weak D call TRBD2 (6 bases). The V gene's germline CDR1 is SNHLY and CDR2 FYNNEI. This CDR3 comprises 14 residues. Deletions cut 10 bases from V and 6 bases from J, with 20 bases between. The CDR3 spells CATTDRGRRDTQYF. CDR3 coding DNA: TGTGCCACCACCGACAGAGGGAGGCGGGATACGCAGTATTTT. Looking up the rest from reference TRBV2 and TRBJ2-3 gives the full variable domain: EPEVTQTPSHQVTQMGQEVILRCVPISNHLYFYWYRQILGQKVEFLVSFYNNEISEKSEIFDDQFSVERPDGSNFTLKIRSTKLEDSAMYFCATTDRGRRDTQYFGPGTRLTVL.

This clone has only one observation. For the CDR3, the DNA is TGTGCCAGCAGCGTTGAGGCCGTGGGCACTGAAGCTTTCTTT. This translates into CASSVEAVGTEAFF. The chain is built from TRBV9 and TRBJ1-1; unclear D gene. The CDR3 runs 14 residues. The V and J ends lost 2 bases and 4 bases respectively, with 12 bases between them. The germline V gene has CDR1 SGDLS and CDR2 YYNGEE.